This T cell receptor beta chain emerged from a study of cytomegalovirus exposure and HLA in healthy donors. Study-wide results and caveats: Sequencing artifact likely explains a cluster of highly shared sequence variants. According to an earlier analysis, most TCR beta V segments yielded productive rearrangements about 87% or about 30% of the time. The presence/absence work took it that sequencing depth was about the same across donors.

A word on this clone: Its antigen is not known.

CDR3 length equals 15 residues. CDR1 and CDR2 (germline): SGDLS, YYNGEE. Deletions cut 7 bases from V and 1 base from J, with 14 bases between. Primers: 60 Vbeta forward and 13 Jbeta reverse. Profiling relied on immunoSEQ multiplex PCR, and the TCRdb table lists in-frame clones only, not all of them. The table lists 150,000 to 160,000 clones, approximately 81% of them singletons. The gene calls are TRBV9 and TRBJ2-2; D is perhaps TRBD1 (5 bases). This clonotype was sampled from a woman younger than 30 in good health and CMV-seronegative. Material for sequencing was PBMCs. DNA of the CDR3: TGTGCCAGCGATACGAATACAGGGAACACCGGGGAGCTGTTTTTT. Protein: CASDTNTGNTGELFF.